This is a list of T cell receptor beta chains from one sample in a study of vaccination effects on CD4 cells after COVID-19. The assay was immunoSEQ multiplex PCR, and TCRdb's table has in-frame clones only and misses some. This table holds over 60,000 clones, roughly three quarters found once. Their target antigens are unknown. The source material was CD4+ T cells from PBMCs cultured with HCoV-NL63 spike peptides, sampled before COVID-19 vaccination. Receptors were obtained from a human donor who received a COVID-19 vaccine. Both conserved end residues are part of each CDR3. A D gene is named only where the DNA matches it firmly. Clone size, where shown, is once, few, many, or a class for clones that have expanded.

V gene	J gene	D gene	clone size	CDR3 protein	CDR3 DNA
TRBV7-3	TRBJ2-3	TRBD2	.	CASSPSGAITDTQYF	TGTGCCAGCAGCCCTAGCGGGGCCATCACAGATACGCAGTATTTT
TRBV7-2	TRBJ1-5	.	few	CASSWKGSPGQPQHF	TGTGCCAGCAGCTGGAAGGGATCGCCGGGGCAGCCCCAGCATTTT
TRBV12-5	TRBJ2-2	.	few	CASGLGHGNTGELFF	TGTGCTAGTGGTTTGGGCCACGGGAACACCGGGGAGCTGTTTTTT
TRBV28	TRBJ1-5	.	.	CASRRQAQQPQHF	TGTGCCAGCAGACGACAGGCGCAGCAGCCCCAGCATTTT
TRBV7-8	TRBJ2-3	.	.	CASSLVDSPTDTQYF	TGTGCCAGCAGCTTAGTCGACAGCCCCACAGATACGCAGTATTTT
TRBV5-1	TRBJ2-1	.	.	CASSPSNEQFF	TGCGCCAGCAGCCCTAGCAATGAGCAGTTCTTC
TRBV4-2	TRBJ1-3	TRBD1	.	CASSQTGGSGNTIYF	TGTGCCAGCAGCCAGACAGGGGGCTCTGGAAACACCATATATTTT
TRBV9	TRBJ2-5	.	.	CASSVEVGARETQYF	TGTGCCAGCAGCGTAGAAGTGGGGGCCCGAGAGACCCAGTACTTC
TRBV19	TRBJ1-4	TRBD1	few	CASSPGQGMAKLFF	TGTGCCAGTAGTCCGGGACAGGGGATGGCAAAACTGTTTTTT
TRBV6-5	TRBJ1-2	TRBD1	.	CASRTGSYGYTF	TGTGCCAGCAGGACAGGGTCCTATGGCTACACCTTC
TRBV5-1	TRBJ2-5	.	.	CASSFNGETQYF	TGCGCCAGCAGCTTCAATGGAGAGACCCAGTACTTC
TRBV5-1	TRBJ1-2	.	few	CASSLTGSNYGYTF	TGCGCCAGCAGCTTAACCGGATCTAACTATGGCTACACCTTC
TRBV7-9	TRBJ1-1	.	.	CASSLPQGRQNTEAFF	TGTGCCAGCAGCTTACCGCAGGGACGGCAGAACACTGAAGCTTTCTTT
TRBV5-1	TRBJ1-4	.	.	CASSPHGGLEEKLFF	TGCGCCAGCAGCCCCCACGGGGGACTGGAGGAAAAACTGTTTTTT
TRBV14	TRBJ2-2	.	.	CASSHTAGSTGELFF	TGTGCCAGCAGCCATACCGCAGGGAGCACCGGGGAGCTGTTTTTT
TRBV6-1	TRBJ2-3	.	once	CASSEAGRSTDTQYF	TGTGCCAGCAGTGAGGCAGGGCGGTCCACAGATACGCAGTATTTT
TRBV2	TRBJ1-1	TRBD1	.	CASIDRGGNTEAFF	TGTGCCAGCATAGACAGGGGAGGGAACACTGAAGCTTTCTTT
TRBV19	TRBJ1-1	.	.	CASSKQGWRAFF	TGTGCCAGTAGTAAACAGGGTTGGAGGGCTTTCTTT
TRBV2	TRBJ1-5	.	few	CASSGSNQPQHF	TGTGCCAGCAGTGGCAGCAATCAGCCCCAGCATTTT
TRBV21-1	TRBJ1-1	.	.	CASSKYDRGRVAFF	TGTGCCAGCAGCAAATACGACAGGGGGCGGGTAGCTTTCTTT
TRBV2	TRBJ2-3	TRBD2	few	CASRIGLAGGLSTDTQYF	TGTGCCAGCAGAATCGGACTAGCGGGGGGGCTCTCCACAGATACGCAGTATTTT
TRBV19	TRBJ2-5	.	.	CASSKVDEETQYF	TGTGCCAGTAGTAAGGTCGATGAAGAGACCCAGTACTTC
TRBV29-1	TRBJ2-4	TRBD2	.	CSVTPGGTDIQYF	TGCAGCGTGACCCCGGGAGGCACGGACATTCAGTACTTC
TRBV7-2	TRBJ2-1	TRBD2	few	CASSLRRSGGGDNEQFF	TGTGCCAGCAGCTTAAGACGGTCGGGGGGGGGTGACAATGAGCAGTTCTTC
TRBV18	TRBJ1-4	TRBD1	once	CASSPTGGDEKLFF	TGTGCCAGCTCACCGACAGGGGGTGATGAAAAACTGTTTTTT
TRBV19	TRBJ1-5	TRBD1	.	CASSPTGGQGLGQPQHF	TGTGCCAGTAGCCCAACGGGGGGACAGGGGTTGGGTCAGCCCCAGCATTTT
TRBV5-6	TRBJ1-6	TRBD1	.	CASRLDREASPLHF	TGTGCCAGCAGACTGGACAGGGAGGCTTCACCCCTCCACTTT
TRBV3-1/TRBV3-2	TRBJ1-1	.	.	CASSHTMTGNTEAFF	TGTGCCAGCTCCCACACGATGACAGGGAACACTGAAGCTTTCTTT
TRBV12-5	TRBJ2-1	.	.	CASGEPPRGSYNEQFF	TGTGCTAGTGGTGAGCCCCCGAGGGGATCGTACAATGAGCAGTTCTTC
TRBV18	TRBJ1-3	.	.	CASSPPLGRTTVKNTIYF	TGTGCCAGCTCACCACCACTGGGACGGACAACTGTCAAGAACACCATATATTTT
TRBV28	TRBJ1-2	TRBD1	few	CASTGTGRGYTF	TGTGCCAGCACCGGGACAGGGAGGGGCTACACCTTC
TRBV19	TRBJ2-3	.	once	CASSSDRGTDTQYF	TGTGCCAGTAGCTCGGACAGAGGCACAGATACGCAGTATTTT
TRBV2	TRBJ2-4	.	.	CASSVYRAIDIQYF	TGTGCCAGCAGTGTGTACAGGGCGATTGACATTCAGTACTTC
TRBV5-6	TRBJ2-5	.	.	CASSLVGGETQYF	TGTGCCAGCAGCTTGGTAGGGGGAGAGACCCAGTACTTC
TRBV3-1/TRBV3-2	TRBJ1-2	.	.	CASSSGTNYGYTF	TGTGCCAGCAGCTCCGGGACTAACTATGGCTACACCTTC
TRBV6-6	TRBJ1-1	.	.	CASTLQGVGTEAFF	TGTGCCAGCACCCTCCAGGGAGTGGGCACTGAAGCTTTCTTT
TRBV2	TRBJ1-2	.	.	CASSEADDRYGYTF	TGTGCCAGCAGTGAAGCTGACGATCGCTATGGCTACACCTTC
TRBV7-3	TRBJ2-6	TRBD1	.	CASSLRSSGQGYSGANVLTF	TGTGCCAGCAGCTTAAGGTCCTCGGGACAGGGATACTCTGGGGCCAACGTCCTGACTTTC
TRBV7-3	TRBJ2-5	.	.	CASSLYTEETQYF	TGTGCCAGCAGCTTATACACAGAAGAGACCCAGTACTTC
TRBV14	TRBJ1-6	.	.	CASSQDVGTTSPLHF	TGTGCCAGCAGCCAAGATGTGGGGACTACTTCACCCCTCCACTTT
TRBV4-2	TRBJ2-1	.	.	CASSQERAIGASINEQFF	TGTGCCAGCAGCCAAGAGCGGGCCATCGGGGCGAGTATCAATGAGCAGTTCTTC
TRBV2	TRBJ2-5	TRBD2	.	CASSAGRGLETQYF	TGTGCCAGCAGTGCGGGGAGGGGTTTGGAGACCCAGTACTTC
TRBV3-1/TRBV3-2	TRBJ1-5	.	.	CASSPQGDQPQHF	TGTGCCAGCAGCCCACAGGGCGATCAGCCCCAGCATTTT
TRBV10-2	TRBJ2-5	TRBD2	.	CASRAGGGLAGETQYF	TGCGCCAGCAGAGCAGGGGGGGGACTAGCTGGGGAGACCCAGTACTTC
TRBV5-1	TRBJ2-5	TRBD1	.	CASSLLSGQGAETQYF	TGCGCCAGCAGCTTGCTTTCGGGACAGGGGGCTGAGACCCAGTACTTC
TRBV18	TRBJ1-3	.	.	CASSTGLSGNTIYF	TGTGCCAGCTCAACGGGTCTCTCTGGAAACACCATATATTTT
TRBV29-1	TRBJ2-1	.	.	CSVEVVTGGNEQFF	TGCAGCGTTGAAGTGGTCACCGGAGGGAATGAGCAGTTCTTC
TRBV7-3	TRBJ2-5	TRBD1	.	CASSTSGQGGETQYF	TGTGCCAGCAGCACCTCTGGACAGGGCGGGGAGACCCAGTACTTC
TRBV5-1	TRBJ2-5	.	.	CASSPRKQETQYF	TGCGCCAGCAGCCCCCGGAAGCAAGAGACCCAGTACTTC
TRBV18	TRBJ2-1	.	.	CASSPRNSFNEQFF	TGTGCCAGCTCACCAAGGAACAGCTTCAATGAGCAGTTCTTC
TRBV5-1	TRBJ2-2	.	.	CASSLTWGIGTGELFF	TGCGCCAGCAGCTTGACATGGGGAATAGGGACCGGGGAGCTGTTTTTT
TRBV7-2	TRBJ2-6	.	.	CASSRPGANVLTF	TGTGCCAGCAGCCGTCCCGGGGCCAACGTCCTGACTTTC
TRBV2	TRBJ2-2	TRBD1	.	CASKHETGGAGELFF	TGTGCCAGCAAACATGAGACAGGGGGGGCCGGGGAGCTGTTTTTT
TRBV5-8	TRBJ1-4	.	.	CASSLAGGNEKLFF	TGTGCCAGCAGCTTGGCGGGTGGAAATGAAAAACTGTTTTTT
TRBV7-8	TRBJ1-5	.	few	CASSLVSGDQPQHF	TGTGCCAGCAGCTTAGTATCAGGGGATCAGCCCCAGCATTTT